Each of the 13 T cell receptor beta chains below was sequenced from the same sample in a study of CD8+CD57+ T cells in acquired aplastic anemia (dated by TCRdb to 2016 to 2019). Patients chosen for sequencing had shown expansion of CD8+CD57+ cells by flow cytometry. TCRdb names Illumina HiSeq 2000 as the instrument used. Profiling of TCR beta VDJ combinations and CDR3 sequences used genomic DNA as the template. Through fastp at Q25 and MiXCR, TCRdb rebuilt clones from the public reads, retaining in-frame beta chains. Records with the same CDR3 protein are collapsed into one entry carrying the most frequent genes and DNA. The sample data list 150,000 to 200,000 distinct CDR3 sequences, and about 48% of these were observed just once. The top ten hold 25% to 35% of the sample. The sample consisted of sorted CD4+, CD8+, or CD8+CD57+ T cells (not recorded which) from PBMCs. The receptors shown here come from a human donor with aplastic anemia.

The rearrangement links TRBV2 to TRBJ1-5; no clear D. With 5 bases removed from V and 7 bases from J, the gap between germline ends came to 9 bases. This CDR3 is built from 12 residues. Per the germline V gene, CDR1 is SNHLY and CDR2 is FYNNEI. The CDR3 sequence is CASSSGEQPQHF. CDR3 nucleotides: TGTGCCAGCAGTTCGGGAGAGCAGCCCCAGCATTTT.

Note on this clonotype: The CDR3 does not end in the conserved phenylalanine or tryptophan, so this is likely a read error. The DNA is left out, because the CDR3 cannot be placed on it with certainty; the CDR3 is given as TCRdb lists it. The genes are TRBV24-1 and TRBJ2-1; the table's TRBD1 call for D was not verified on the DNA. The CDR3 spans 10 residues, counting both ends. Germline assignment: CDR1 KGHDR and CDR2 SFDVKD. CDR3 sequence: CATSDPGGVP.

V gene TRBV20-1 combines with J gene TRBJ2-1, with D unresolved. The germline V gene has CDR1 DFQATT and CDR2 SNEGSKA (reference sequence). The CDR3 runs to 16 residues. V lost 2 bases and J 0 bases, leaving 14 bases between the germline ends. The CDR3 region has the DNA TGCAGTGCTAGACTGAACGACCCGAGCTCCTACAATGAGCAGTTCTTC. This sequence encodes CSARLNDPSSYNEQFF.

This sequence joins TRBV20-1 and TRBJ2-5, with D possibly TRBD1 on 6 matching bases. Germline CDR1 and CDR2: DFQATT and SNEGSKA (reference sequence). This CDR3 has 15 amino acids. Trimming removed 6 bases at V and 4 bases at J, with 21 bases between. CDR3 DNA sequence: TGCAGTGCCCCGCCCCAGGGGCGAATGGTAGAGACCCAGTACTTC. Amino acids: CSAPPQGRMVETQYF.

The V gene is TRBV25-1, the J gene TRBJ2-1, with 12 bases matching TRBD2. Germline CDR1 is MGHDK and CDR2 is SYGVNS. V dropped 4 bases and J dropped 0; count of bases not matched to a gene: 7. This CDR3 is 18 amino acids long. In nucleotides, the CDR3 is TGTGCCAGCAGTGCCCTAGCGGGAGGGAAGAGCTCCTACAATGAGCAGTTCTTC. Its translation is CASSALAGGKSSYNEQFF.

The chain combines TRBV2 with TRBJ1-2; possible D gene TRBD1, 5 bases. The CDR3 is 13 residues long. Looked up from germline, CDR1 is SNHLY and CDR2 is FYNNEI. The V gene lost 4 bases and the J gene lost 2 bases, with 8 bases spanning the gap. The CDR3 here is CASSGQTNYGYTF. The DNA of the CDR3 is TGTGCCAGCAGTGGACAGACCAACTATGGCTACACCTTC.

The chain employs TRBV20-1 and TRBJ1-1; D unresolved. The ends were cut back, 0 bases at V and 1 base at J, with 15 bases in the middle. The CDR3 consists of 16 residues. From germline, CDR1 is DFQATT and CDR2 SNEGSKA (reference sequence). The CDR3 nucleotides read TGCAGTGCTAGAGATTTTTCAGGACTCAAGAACACTGAAGCTTTCTTT. Protein sequence: CSARDFSGLKNTEAFF.

This rearrangement joins TRBV20-1 to TRBJ1-4; TRBD1 might be the D (6 bases). Germline CDR1 reads DFQATT; CDR2 reads SNEGSKA (reference sequence). CDR3 length: 13 amino acids. V was shortened by 4 bases and J by 8 bases, with 14 bases between the two germline ends. The CDR3 loop is CSAKRGSNEKLFF. Written as DNA, the CDR3 is TGCAGTGCTAAGAGGGGGTCGAACGAAAAACTGTTTTTT.

This clonotype has a count of ten or more. The chain links TRBV19 to TRBJ1-5; D perhaps matches TRBD1 (5 bases). The CDR3 contains 17 residues. With 7 bases removed from V and 1 base from J, the gap between germline ends came to 20 bases. Per the germline V gene, CDR1 is LNHDA and CDR2 is SQIVND (reference sequence). The CDR3 region is CASTPLGGWSSNQPQHF. The DNA of the CDR3 is TGTGCCAGTACCCCTCTGGGGGGGTGGTCGAGCAATCAGCCCCAGCATTTT.

This clonotype was seen a few times. This chain uses TRBV19 with TRBJ1-2, with D unclear. The V and J ends lost 3 bases and 3 bases respectively, with 8 bases between them. Germline V lookup: CDR1 LNHDA, CDR2 SQIVND (reference sequence). This CDR3 contains 13 residues. This CDR3 reads CASSIGRDYGYTF. In nucleotides, the CDR3 is TGTGCCAGTAGTATTGGCCGGGACTATGGCTACACCTTC.

This clonotype appeared a few times. J is TRBJ1-3 and V is TRBV7-9, with a weak D call TRBD1 (5 bases). The V end was cut by 6 bases, the J end by 2 bases, with 11 bases between. The germline CDR1 and CDR2 sequences are SEHNR and FQNEAQ (reference sequence). CDR3 length: 14 residues. This CDR3 is CASSLQGAGNTIYF. The CDR3 coding sequence is TGTGCCAGCAGTCTTCAAGGGGCTGGAAACACCATATATTTT.

The chain carries TRBV5-1 and TRBJ1-1, with D perhaps TRBD1 (5 bases). There are 12 residues in the CDR3. Germline V gene sequence: CDR1 SGHRS, CDR2 YFSETQ. V gave up 8 bases and J gave up 3 bases, with 11 bases separating them. The CDR3 sequence: CASTDSYTEAFF. The DNA of the CDR3 is TGCGCCAGTACCGACAGCTACACTGAAGCTTTCTTT.

This clonotype has just a few counts. The rearrangement uses TRBV29-1 and TRBJ2-2, with a weak D call TRBD2 (5 bases). The ends were cut back, 4 bases at V and 5 bases at J, with 17 bases in the middle. The length of the CDR3 is 15 residues. Per germline, CDR1 SQVTM and CDR2 ANQGSEA. CDR3 sequence reads: CSVGAGPLGTGELFF. CDR3 coding DNA: TGCAGCGTTGGGGCGGGCCCCCTGGGGACCGGGGAGCTGTTTTTT.